Sequencing of this T cell receptor beta chain was carried out in a study of immune characterization of retroperitoneal liposarcoma. Trimming cost V 8 bases and J 10 bases, with 24 bases left between them. Germline V gene data show CDR1 as MGHDK and CDR2 as SYGVNS. The CDR3 runs to 15 residues. A single record per CDR3 protein comes from TCRdb applying MiXCR to the PCR reads. This sample yields 11,000 or so distinct CDR3 sequences, of which about 46% are seen a single time; more than 9% belongs to the top ten. V usage is TRBV25-1 and J usage is TRBJ2-1, with D perhaps TRBD1 or TRBD2 (5 bases each). The sample consisted of tumor tissue. The receptor was isolated from a female donor with retroperitoneal liposarcoma. In DNA form, the CDR3 reads TGTGCCAGCGGCTCGACAACGGGGCCACTCTACGAGCAGTTCTTC. The encoded protein is CASGSTTGPLYEQFF.